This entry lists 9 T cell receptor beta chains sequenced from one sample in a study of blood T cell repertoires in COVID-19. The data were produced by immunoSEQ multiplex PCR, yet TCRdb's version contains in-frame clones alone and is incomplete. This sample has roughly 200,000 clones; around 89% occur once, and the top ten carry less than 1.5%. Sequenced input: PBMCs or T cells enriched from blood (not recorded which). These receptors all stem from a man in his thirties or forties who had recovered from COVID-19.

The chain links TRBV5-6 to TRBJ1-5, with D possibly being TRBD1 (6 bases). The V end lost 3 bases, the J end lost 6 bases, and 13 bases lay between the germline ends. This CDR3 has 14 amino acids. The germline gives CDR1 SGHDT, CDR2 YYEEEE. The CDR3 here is CASSSQQGFQPQHF. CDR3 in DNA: TGTGCCAGCAGCTCACAACAGGGATTTCAGCCCCAGCATTTT.

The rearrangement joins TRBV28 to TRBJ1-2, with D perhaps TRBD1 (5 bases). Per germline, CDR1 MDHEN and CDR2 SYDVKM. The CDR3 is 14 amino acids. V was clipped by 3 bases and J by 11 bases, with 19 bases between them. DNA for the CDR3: TGTGCCAGCAGTTTTCCAGGGCAAGCTAAAAGATACACCTTC. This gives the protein CASSFPGQAKRYTF.

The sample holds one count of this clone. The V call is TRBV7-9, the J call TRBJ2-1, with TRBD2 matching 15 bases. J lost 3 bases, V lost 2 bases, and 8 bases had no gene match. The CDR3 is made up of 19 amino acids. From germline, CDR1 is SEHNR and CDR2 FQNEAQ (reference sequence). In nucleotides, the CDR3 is TGTGCCAGCAGCTTAAGGGGACTAGCGGGGGGCCTAAACTACAATGAGCAGTTCTTC. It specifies CASSLRGLAGGLNYNEQFF.

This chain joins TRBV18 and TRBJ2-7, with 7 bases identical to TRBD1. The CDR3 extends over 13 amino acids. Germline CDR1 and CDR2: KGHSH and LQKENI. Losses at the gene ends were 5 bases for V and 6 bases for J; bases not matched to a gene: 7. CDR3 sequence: CASSSTGSGEQYF. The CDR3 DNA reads TGTGCCAGCTCATCGACAGGGAGCGGCGAGCAGTACTTC.

CDR3 protein: CASSIVDSYNEQFF. CDR3 bases: TGTGCCAGTAGTATAGTGGACAGCTACAATGAGCAGTTCTTC. This chain connects TRBV19 to TRBJ2-1; a weak D match, TRBD1 (6 bases). Trimming removed 1 base from V and 3 bases from J, with 7 bases in between. CDR1 is LNHDA and CDR2 is SQIVND in the germline V gene (reference sequence). The CDR3 is 14 amino acids.

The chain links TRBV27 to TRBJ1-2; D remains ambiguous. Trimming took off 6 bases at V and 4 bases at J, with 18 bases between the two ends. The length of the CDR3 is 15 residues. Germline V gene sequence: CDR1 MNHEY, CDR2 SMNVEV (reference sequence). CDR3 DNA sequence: TGTGCCAGCAGCCCTGACGGCAGCGCCTTCTATGGCTACACCTTC. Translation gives CASSPDGSAFYGYTF.

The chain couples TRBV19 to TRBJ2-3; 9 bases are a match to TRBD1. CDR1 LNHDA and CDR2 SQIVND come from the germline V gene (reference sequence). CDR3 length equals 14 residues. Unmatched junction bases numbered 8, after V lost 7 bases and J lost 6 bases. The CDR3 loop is CASKDRGYSDTQYF. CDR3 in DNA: TGTGCCAGTAAAGACAGGGGGTATTCCGATACGCAGTATTTT.

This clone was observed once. This CDR3 is CSVDLTPTGAYYGYTF. DNA for the CDR3: TGCAGCGTTGACTTAACCCCGACAGGAGCTTACTATGGCTACACCTTC. The gene calls are TRBV29-1 and TRBJ1-2; TRBD1 is a possible D gene (6 bases). Trimming stripped 3 bases from V and 3 bases from J, with 20 bases between. The CDR3 extends over 16 amino acids. The germline CDR1 and CDR2 sequences are SQVTM and ANQGSEA. Using reference TRBV29-1 and TRBJ1-2 for the parts outside the CDR3, the full variable domain is SAVISQKPSRDICQRGTSLTIQCQVDSQVTMMFWYRQQPGQSLTLIATANQGSEATYESGFVIDKFPISRPNLTFSTLTVSNMSPEDSSIYLCSVDLTPTGAYYGYTFGSGTRLTVV.

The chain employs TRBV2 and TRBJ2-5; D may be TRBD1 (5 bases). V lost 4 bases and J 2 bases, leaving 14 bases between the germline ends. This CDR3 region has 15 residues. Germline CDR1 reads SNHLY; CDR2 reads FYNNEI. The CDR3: CASSVQVPVQETQYF. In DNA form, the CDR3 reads TGTGCCAGCAGTGTACAGGTTCCCGTTCAAGAGACCCAGTACTTC.